This is a list of T cell receptor beta chains from one sample in a study of blood T cell repertoires in COVID-19. This table comes from immunoSEQ multiplex PCR, and its TCRdb copy is limited to in-frame clones, with some not included. The sample yields about 87,000 clones, 75% to 90% seen once. The sequencing input was peripheral blood. Source of these receptors: a woman aged 80 or over with active or convalescent COVID-19. Each CDR3 is given with its conserved first and last residue. Fields, in order: J gene, clone size, D gene, V gene, CDR3 DNA, CDR3 protein. A D gene is named only where the DNA matches it firmly. A clone size is listed for some rows: how often the clone was seen (once, few, many), or a class if it is expanded.

J: TRBJ1-2
size: NA
D: TRBD1
V: TRBV19
DNA: TGTGCCAGTAGTACATTCCAGGGGGCGCCTGGCTACACCTTC
CDR3: CASSTFQGAPGYTF

J: TRBJ1-6
size: once
D: NA
V: TRBV11-2
DNA: TGTGCCAGCAGCTTAACGGGGGGAGATTCACCCCTCCACTTT
CDR3: CASSLTGGDSPLHF

J: TRBJ1-1
size: NA
D: NA
V: TRBV29-1
DNA: TGCAGCGTTTCAGCGATACTTGAAGCTTTCTTT
CDR3: CSVSAILEAFF

J: TRBJ2-2
size: NA
D: TRBD1
V: TRBV2
DNA: TGTGCCAGCAGTGAGGACAGGGTCTCGGGGGAGCTGTTTTTT
CDR3: CASSEDRVSGELFF

J: TRBJ1-2
size: NA
D: NA
V: TRBV6-5
DNA: TGTGCCAGCAGTTCGGGACAAATAAACTATGGCTACACCTTC
CDR3: CASSSGQINYGYTF

J: TRBJ1-3
size: few
D: NA
V: TRBV20-1
DNA: TGCAGTGCTAGTTCTGGGCAGACCGTCATATATTTT
CDR3: CSASSGQTVIYF

J: TRBJ2-1
size: NA
D: NA
V: TRBV4-3
DNA: TGCGCCAGCAGCCAAGAGCAGGGAGGTGAGCAGTTCTTC
CDR3: CASSQEQGGEQFF

J: TRBJ2-7
size: NA
D: NA
V: TRBV7-2
DNA: TGTGCCAGCAGCCTGGGGGCTAGCGGCCTTTACGAGCAGTACTTC
CDR3: CASSLGASGLYEQYF

J: TRBJ2-5
size: NA
D: NA
V: TRBV28
DNA: TGTGCCAGCAGACCTGGACATATCCAAGAGACCCAGTACTTC
CDR3: CASRPGHIQETQYF

J: TRBJ2-1
size: NA
D: NA
V: TRBV6-6
DNA: TGTGCCAGCAATCTAGCGGACAGCTACAATGAGCAGTTCTTC
CDR3: CASNLADSYNEQFF

J: TRBJ2-7
size: NA
D: NA
V: TRBV18
DNA: TGTGCCAGCTCACCATTCGGTGTAATCTACGAGCAGTACTTC
CDR3: CASSPFGVIYEQYF

J: TRBJ1-1
size: once
D: NA
V: TRBV10-3
DNA: TGTGCCATCAGTGACCAGGGTAAACCTAACACTGAAGCTTTCTTT
CDR3: CAISDQGKPNTEAFF

J: TRBJ2-3
size: NA
D: TRBD2
V: TRBV2
DNA: TGTGCCAGCAGTGAGAGGCGGGGGGGTGAAGATACGCAGTATTTT
CDR3: CASSERRGGEDTQYF

J: TRBJ2-7
size: NA
D: TRBD1
V: TRBV28
DNA: TGTGCCAGCAGGGGGGACAGGGTACCGTACGAGCAGTACTTC
CDR3: CASRGDRVPYEQYF

J: TRBJ2-5
size: NA
D: NA
V: TRBV7-9
DNA: TGTGCCAGCAGCTCTAGTAACCAAGAGACCCAGTACTTC
CDR3: CASSSSNQETQYF

J: TRBJ1-2
size: NA
D: NA
V: TRBV19
DNA: TGTGCCAGTAGTGTAGGGACTGTACTATGGGACTATGGCTACACCTTC
CDR3: CASSVGTVLWDYGYTF

J: TRBJ1-6
size: NA
D: NA
V: TRBV7-3
DNA: TGTGCCAGCAGCTTAACCGCAGGGGCGAATTCACCCCTCCACTTT
CDR3: CASSLTAGANSPLHF

J: TRBJ2-3
size: NA
D: TRBD2
V: TRBV2
DNA: TGTGCCAGCATAAGAGCGGGGGTCACAGATACGCAGTATTTT
CDR3: CASIRAGVTDTQYF

J: TRBJ2-7
size: NA
D: NA
V: TRBV7-8
DNA: TGTGCCAGCAGCTCACAGGGATCTTCCTACGAGCAGTACTTC
CDR3: CASSSQGSSYEQYF

J: TRBJ2-7
size: few
D: NA
V: TRBV21-1
DNA: TGTGCCAGCAGCCGCTTGAGAGTGGGCAAGCAGTACTTC
CDR3: CASSRLRVGKQYF

J: TRBJ2-7
size: few
D: NA
V: TRBV7-2
DNA: TGTGCCAGCAGCCCCTCGCGGGCAAGAAGGGAGCAGTACTTC
CDR3: CASSPSRARREQYF

J: TRBJ2-2
size: NA
D: TRBD1
V: TRBV7-3
DNA: TGTGCCAGCAGCTTAACCGACAGGGACACCGGGGAGCTGTTTTTT
CDR3: CASSLTDRDTGELFF

J: TRBJ2-7
size: NA
D: TRBD2
V: TRBV6-6
DNA: TGTGCCAGCAGTTACTCGACTAGCGGGGCGTACGAGCAGTACTTC
CDR3: CASSYSTSGAYEQYF

J: TRBJ1-5
size: NA
D: TRBD1
V: TRBV29-1
DNA: TGCAGCGTCGGAGGGACAGGGTCCCAGCCCCAGCATTTT
CDR3: CSVGGTGSQPQHF

J: TRBJ2-1
size: NA
D: NA
V: TRBV29-1
DNA: TGCAGCGTTGAAGAAGTCGTGGCGTTCTTC
CDR3: CSVEEVVAFF

J: TRBJ1-3
size: NA
D: TRBD1
V: TRBV11-2
DNA: TGTGCCAGCAGCTCTCTCAGGGGGCAAGATGGAAACACCATATATTTT
CDR3: CASSSLRGQDGNTIYF

J: TRBJ1-6
size: NA
D: NA
V: TRBV19
DNA: TGTGCCAGTAGGCTAAGGGAGCATAATTCACCCCTCCACTTT
CDR3: CASRLREHNSPLHF

J: TRBJ1-4
size: NA
D: NA
V: TRBV30
DNA: TGTGCCTGGTCGCGGACATATATTGAAAAACTGTTTTTT
CDR3: CAWSRTYIEKLFF

J: TRBJ2-4
size: NA
D: NA
V: TRBV19
DNA: TGTGCCAGTAGTATAGCTGGACTACACAACATTCAGTACTTC
CDR3: CASSIAGLHNIQYF

J: TRBJ2-5
size: once
D: NA
V: TRBV30
DNA: TGTGCCTGGAGTACGACTCGTAAGACCCAGTACTTC
CDR3: CAWSTTRKTQYF

J: TRBJ2-7
size: NA
D: TRBD1
V: TRBV4-2
DNA: TGTGCCAGCAGCCAAGGTACAGGGGATACCTACGAGCAGTACTTC
CDR3: CASSQGTGDTYEQYF